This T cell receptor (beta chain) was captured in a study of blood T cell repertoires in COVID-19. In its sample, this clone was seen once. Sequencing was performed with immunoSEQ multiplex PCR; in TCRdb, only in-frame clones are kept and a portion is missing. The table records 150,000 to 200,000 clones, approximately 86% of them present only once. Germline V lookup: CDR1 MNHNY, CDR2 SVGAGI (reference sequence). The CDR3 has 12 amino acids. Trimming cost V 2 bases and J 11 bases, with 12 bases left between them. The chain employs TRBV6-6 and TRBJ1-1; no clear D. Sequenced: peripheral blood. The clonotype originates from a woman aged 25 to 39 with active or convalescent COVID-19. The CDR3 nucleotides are TGTGCCAGCAGTTACCTCTCCCAAGAGGCTTTCTTT. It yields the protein CASSYLSQEAFF.